This TCR beta chain was found in a study of blood T cell repertoires in COVID-19. Background on the study: Acute and convalescent COVID-19 specimens originated in the United States, Italy and Spain. In each case, the material was cDNA or gDNA derived from T cells, B-cell-depleted T cells, or PBMCs.

Per the original data handling: Nucleated cell counts were estimated from reference gene primer amplification. The method was immunoSEQ multiplex PCR; TCRdb's version includes in-frame clones alone and lacks a portion of them. The V and J calls and the clone size are those of that table, but D and trimming were determined from the DNA. The data contain more than 300,000 clones, about 90% of them seen just once; the ten biggest clones take up 7% to 8%. Enrolled during active infection, Seattle patients were then followed longitudinally. This TCR was sampled from a woman in her 70s with COVID-19, enrolled during active disease. Sequencing was performed on peripheral blood.

The CDR3 coding sequence is TGTGCCAGTAGTCCGGGATCCGAGCAGTACTTC. Encoded protein: CASSPGSEQYF. This sequence joins TRBV19 and TRBJ2-7, with D possibly matching TRBD2 (5 bases). The CDR3 has 11 residues. The germline V gene has CDR1 LNHDA and CDR2 SQIVND (reference sequence). V lost 5 bases and J lost 6, with 8 bases in between.